These T cell receptor beta chains were read from a single sample in a study of blood T cell repertoires in COVID-19. Only in-frame clones appear in the TCRdb table, and some are missing; sequencing was by immunoSEQ multiplex PCR. The sample has about 92,000 clones; approximately 79% are singletons. The sample was peripheral blood. The receptors come from a woman of 80 years or more with active or convalescent COVID-19. Each CDR3 is given with its conserved first and last residue. Fields, in order: clone size, V gene, J gene, D gene, CDR3 DNA, CDR3 protein. The D gene is left open where the match is weak. Expanded clones are given a class, and other clones once, few, many or no size at all.

.	TRBV28	TRBJ2-7	.	TGTGCCAGCAGTTTCACAGGCATCCCCTACGAGCAGTACTTC	CASSFTGIPYEQYF
.	TRBV10-1	TRBJ1-5	.	TGCGCCAATCGGACGGGGAGGCCCGATCAGCCCCAGCATTTT	CANRTGRPDQPQHF
once	TRBV10-3	TRBJ2-1	TRBD2	TGTGCCATCAACAAGCGGGAGGGACACAATGAGCAGTTCTTC	CAINKREGHNEQFF
.	TRBV7-3	TRBJ2-5	.	TGTGCCAGCAGCTTAAATGGGGCCCAGGAGACCCAGTACTTC	CASSLNGAQETQYF
once	TRBV7-2	TRBJ2-3	.	TGTGCCAGCAGCGCGGGGGCGGCGCACGGTGCAGATACGCAGTATTTT	CASSAGAAHGADTQYF
.	TRBV19	TRBJ2-3	TRBD2	TGTGCCAGTAGTATTGCGGGGGTCACAGATACGCAGTATTTT	CASSIAGVTDTQYF
.	TRBV6-2/TRBV6-3	TRBJ1-5	TRBD1	TGTGCCAGCATCCCCGGGACAGCTCCGTTTTGGGGCAATCAGCCCCAGCATTTT	CASIPGTAPFWGNQPQHF
.	TRBV30	TRBJ2-3	TRBD1	TGTGCCTGGAGTACCGGACAGGGTGTAGATACGCAGTATTTT	CAWSTGQGVDTQYF
.	TRBV6-5	TRBJ1-6	TRBD1	TGTGCCAGCAGCCCCGGGACAGGGAATAATTCACCCCTCCACTTT	CASSPGTGNNSPLHF
.	TRBV6-2/TRBV6-3	TRBJ1-5	.	TGTGCCAGCAGTTACCCGGGGAATCAGCCCCAGCATTTT	CASSYPGNQPQHF
.	TRBV9	TRBJ1-6	.	TGTGCCAGCAGCGTAGCCGGTGACTCCTATAATTCACCCCTCCACTTT	CASSVAGDSYNSPLHF
.	TRBV12-3/TRBV12-4	TRBJ2-5	TRBD2	TGTGCCAGCAGTTTACTGGGGGGGGAGACCCAGTACTTC	CASSLLGGETQYF
.	TRBV7-9	TRBJ1-5	.	TGTGCCAGCAGCTTAACCGGCGGGGAAGCAAATCAGCCCCAGCATTTT	CASSLTGGEANQPQHF
.	TRBV30	TRBJ2-7	.	TGTGCCTGGACTGCCAGCGGAACCTACGAGCAGTACTTC	CAWTASGTYEQYF
.	TRBV18	TRBJ1-1	.	TGTGCCAGCTCACCCCCGGCGGGCGGCAACACTGAAGCTTTCTTT	CASSPPAGGNTEAFF
.	TRBV2	TRBJ1-5	.	TGTGCCAGCAGTGGTGTCAGGGTAGGTAATCAGCCCCAGCATTTT	CASSGVRVGNQPQHF
.	TRBV18	TRBJ2-7	TRBD2	TGTGCCAGCTCATCCGGGACTAGCGGGGGGTACGAGCAGTACTTC	CASSSGTSGGYEQYF
.	TRBV5-1	TRBJ2-5	TRBD2	TGCGCCAGCACCCTAGCGGGGGTTAAAGAGACCCAGTACTTC	CASTLAGVKETQYF
.	TRBV7-2	TRBJ1-1	.	TGTGCCAGCAGCTCCCTCGTTCGAGAGGAAGCTTTCTTT	CASSSLVREEAFF
few	TRBV4-1	TRBJ2-7	TRBD1	TGCGCCAGCAGCCAAGGAGCCGGACAGGAAGTGTACGAGCAGTACTTC	CASSQGAGQEVYEQYF
.	TRBV3-1/TRBV3-2	TRBJ1-4	TRBD1	TGTGCCAGCAGCCAAGAACCTACAGGGGTGGGAGAAAAACTGTTTTTT	CASSQEPTGVGEKLFF
.	TRBV7-9	TRBJ2-7	TRBD1	TGTGCCAGCAGCTTAGTCCTCGGGACAGGGCCCGAGCAGTACTTC	CASSLVLGTGPEQYF
few	TRBV12-3/TRBV12-4	TRBJ1-2	.	TGTGCCAGCAGTCCGAATGAGGTCGGGGGCTACACCTTC	CASSPNEVGGYTF
.	TRBV7-2	TRBJ1-1	.	TGTGCCAGCAGCTTAGTGTCCAGGAACACTGAAGCTTTCTTT	CASSLVSRNTEAFF
.	TRBV2	TRBJ1-5	TRBD1	TGTGCCAGCAGTCCGGACAGGGACAATCAGCCCCAGCATTTT	CASSPDRDNQPQHF
few	TRBV9	TRBJ2-7	TRBD2	TGTGCCAGCAGCGTAGGACTAGCGGAGAGCTCCTACGAGCAGTACTTC	CASSVGLAESSYEQYF
few	TRBV28	TRBJ2-1	.	TGTGCCAGCAGTCTCCTAGTGCTAGGAAATGAGCAGTTCTTC	CASSLLVLGNEQFF
.	TRBV7-3	TRBJ2-2	TRBD2	TGTGCCAGCAGCTTACTAGCTAGCGGGAACACCGGGGAGCTGTTTTTT	CASSLLASGNTGELFF
.	TRBV19	TRBJ1-1	.	TGTGCCAGTAGTATTTTTGGCACCGCCACTGAAGCTTTCTTT	CASSIFGTATEAFF
.	TRBV7-8	TRBJ2-3	.	TGTGCCAGCAGCTTACCCCCGACGGGGTACACAGATACGCAGTATTTT	CASSLPPTGYTDTQYF
.	TRBV10-3	TRBJ1-2	.	TGTGCCATCAGTGTTCTTAACTATGGCTACACCTTC	CAISVLNYGYTF
.	TRBV30	TRBJ1-5	TRBD1	TGTGCCTGGAGGGGACAGGGTTCCAATCAGCCCCAGCATTTT	CAWRGQGSNQPQHF
.	TRBV6-2/TRBV6-3	TRBJ1-1	TRBD1	TGTGCCAGCAGTTTCCCGGGACAGGGGGCTTGGATGAACACTGAAGCTTTCTTT	CASSFPGQGAWMNTEAFF
.	TRBV7-9	TRBJ2-7	.	TGTGCCAGCAGCTCCGGGACACACAAATACGAGCAGTACTTC	CASSSGTHKYEQYF
.	TRBV7-9	TRBJ2-2	.	TGTGCCAGCAGCTTAGGATCCGGCACCGGGGAGCTGTTTTTT	CASSLGSGTGELFF